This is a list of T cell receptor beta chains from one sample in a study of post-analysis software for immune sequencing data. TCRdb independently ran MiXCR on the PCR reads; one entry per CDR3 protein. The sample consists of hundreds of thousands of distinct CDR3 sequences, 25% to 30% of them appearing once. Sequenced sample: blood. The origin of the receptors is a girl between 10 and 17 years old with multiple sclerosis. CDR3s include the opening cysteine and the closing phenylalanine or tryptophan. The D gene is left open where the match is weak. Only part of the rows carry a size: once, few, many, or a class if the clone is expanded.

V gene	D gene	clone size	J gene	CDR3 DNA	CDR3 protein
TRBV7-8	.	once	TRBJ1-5	TGTGCCAGCAGCTTAGAACAGGGTAGCAATCAGCCCCAGCATTTT	CASSLEQGSNQPQHF
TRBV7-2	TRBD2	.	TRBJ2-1	TGTGCCAGCAGCCCCCCGGGACTAGCGGGGGGAAAGCAGTTCTTC	CASSPPGLAGGKQFF
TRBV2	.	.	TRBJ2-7	TGTGCCAGCAGTGAAGGCTACGGGCCCGAGCAGTACTTC	CASSEGYGPEQYF
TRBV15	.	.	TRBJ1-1	TGTGCCACCGCCAGGTACGGACTGAACACTGAAGCTTTCTTT	CATARYGLNTEAFF
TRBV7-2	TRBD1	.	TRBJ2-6	TGTGCCAGCAGCTTAGGGACAGGGGGCGGCAGGGCGGGCGTCCTGACTTTC	CASSLGTGGGRAGVLTF
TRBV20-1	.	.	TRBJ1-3	TGCAGTGCTAGAGTCTGGCCCCCACAGGGCTCTGGAAACACCATATATTTT	CSARVWPPQGSGNTIYF
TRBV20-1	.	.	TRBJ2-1	TGCAGTGCTGGCGGGGCCCCCAATGAGCAGTTCTTC	CSAGGAPNEQFF
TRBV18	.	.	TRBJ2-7	TGTGCCAGCTCACGCTCCGGGACCAATCGTCGGGAGCAGTACTTC	CASSRSGTNRREQYF
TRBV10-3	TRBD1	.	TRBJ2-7	TGTGCCATCAGAGATGGGACAGTCACCTACGAGCAGTACTTC	CAIRDGTVTYEQYF
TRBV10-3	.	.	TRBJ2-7	TGTGCCATCAGTGAGTCAGTAGGCGAGCAGTACTTC	CAISESVGEQYF
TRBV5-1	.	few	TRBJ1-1	TGCGCCAGCAGTCAAAGCGCCTCAGCAAACACTGAAGCTTTCTTT	CASSQSASANTEAFF
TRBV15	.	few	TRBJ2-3	TGTGCCACCAGCGGCATCGGGGACACCCGCACAGATACGCAGTATTTT	CATSGIGDTRTDTQYF
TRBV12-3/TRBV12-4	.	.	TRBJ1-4	TGTGCCAGCAGTTTTTTCGTGAACGAAAAACTGTTTTTT	CASSFFVNEKLFF
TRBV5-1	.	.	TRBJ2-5	TGCGCCAGCAGCTTCCCCGCAGGGAAGGGAGGAGAGACCCAGTACTTC	CASSFPAGKGGETQYF
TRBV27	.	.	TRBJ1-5	TGTGCCAGCAAAGTTTATGGTGGTCGAAATCAGCCCCAGCATTTT	CASKVYGGRNQPQHF
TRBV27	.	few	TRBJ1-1	TGTGCCAGCAGTTATGGCCTGGGGGCGGAAGCTTTCTTT	CASSYGLGAEAFF
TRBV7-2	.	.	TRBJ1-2	TGTGCCAGCAGCCTCTACAGGGAGCGAGGCTACACCTTC	CASSLYRERGYTF
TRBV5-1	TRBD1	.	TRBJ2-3	TGCGCCAGCACCCCCGAGGGGGCCCCACGAGATACGCAGTATTTT	CASTPEGAPRDTQYF
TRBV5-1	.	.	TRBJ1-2	TGCGCCAGCAGCTTTGGGTCTGGGATAATGGATAACTATGGCTACACCTTC	CASSFGSGIMDNYGYTF
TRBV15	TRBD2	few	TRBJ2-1	TGTGCCACCAGCAGAGTGGCGGGACTAGCGGGACAACCCGCCAGTCACCGGCAGTTCTTC	CATSRVAGLAGQPASHRQFF
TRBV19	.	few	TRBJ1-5	TGTGCCAGTAGTATTAGGGGAGGCAATCAGCCCCAGCATTTT	CASSIRGGNQPQHF
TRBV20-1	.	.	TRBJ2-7	TGCAGTGCTAGCCCGGGACGCTTGTCCTACGAGCAGTACTTC	CSASPGRLSYEQYF
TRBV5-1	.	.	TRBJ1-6	TGCGCCAGCAGCTTGGGGGCAGCGGGTTCACCCCTCCACTTT	CASSLGAAGSPLHF
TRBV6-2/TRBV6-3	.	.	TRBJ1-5	TGTGCCAGCAGCACCCGGGACGGGCTGGGTCAGCCCCAGCATTTT	CASSTRDGLGQPQHF
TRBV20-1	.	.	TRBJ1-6	TGCAGTGCTAGAGATCGAGGACGGGGCCTAGTTTCACCCCTCCACTTT	CSARDRGRGLVSPLHF
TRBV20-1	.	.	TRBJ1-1	TGCAGTGCTGGCGGGGGATCCGAGAACACTGAAGCTTTCTTT	CSAGGGSENTEAFF
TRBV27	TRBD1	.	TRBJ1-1	TGTGCCAGCAGTCCGAACCTACAGGGGGACCCCACTGAAGCTTTCTTT	CASSPNLQGDPTEAFF
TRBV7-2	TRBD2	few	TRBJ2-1	TGTGCCAGCAGCTTCATGGTAAGGGCGGGAGATGAGCAGTTCTTC	CASSFMVRAGDEQFF
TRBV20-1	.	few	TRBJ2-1	TGCAGTGCTAAAGGGGGAAGCGCCCCCAATGAGCAGTTCTTC	CSAKGGSAPNEQFF
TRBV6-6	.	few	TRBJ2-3	TGTGCCAGCAGTTATTCTCCGGGGGTGGATACGCAGTATTTT	CASSYSPGVDTQYF
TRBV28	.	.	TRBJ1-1	TGTGCCAGCAGTTCCCCCGCGCAGAGGGGGAACACTGAAGCTTTCTTT	CASSSPAQRGNTEAFF
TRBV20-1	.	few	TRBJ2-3	TGCAGTGCTAGCAGCGGCAGGGATACGCAGTATTTT	CSASSGRDTQYF
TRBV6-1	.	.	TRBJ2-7	TGTGCCAGCAGTGAAGGAAATCAGGGGACTACCTACGAGCAGTACTTC	CASSEGNQGTTYEQYF
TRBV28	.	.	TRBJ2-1	TGTGCCAGCAGCTCAATGTTCCGGGAGACCCAGTTCTTC	CASSSMFRETQFF
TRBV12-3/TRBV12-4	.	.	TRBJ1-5	TGTGCCAGCCAAACAACAATAGGACGTGTTAGCAATCAGCCCCAGCATTTT	CASQTTIGRVSNQPQHF
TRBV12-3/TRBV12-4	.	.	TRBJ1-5	TGTGCCAGCAGTTCCCCCGGGGGGGGCAATCAGCCCCAGCATTTT	CASSSPGGGNQPQHF
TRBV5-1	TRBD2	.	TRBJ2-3	TGCGCCAGCCGGTTTAGCGGGGGGGCAACAGATGCGCAGTATTTT	CASRFSGGATDAQYF
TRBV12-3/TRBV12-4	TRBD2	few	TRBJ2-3	TGTGCCAGCAGCTGGTCTCGGACTAGCGGGGGGGCCTCAAGAATAGATACGCAGTATTTT	CASSWSRTSGGASRIDTQYF
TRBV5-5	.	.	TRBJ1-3	TGTGCCAGCAGCTTGGTTCCCGGGGGCTCTGGAAACACCATATATTTT	CASSLVPGGSGNTIYF
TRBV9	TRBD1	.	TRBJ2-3	TGTGCCAGCAGCGTAGATATAGGAGGACAGGCGGATACGCAGTATTTT	CASSVDIGGQADTQYF
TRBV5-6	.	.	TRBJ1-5	TGTGCCAGCAGCTCGTTCGGGGAGCTTAGCGCTCAGCCCCAGCATTTT	CASSSFGELSAQPQHF
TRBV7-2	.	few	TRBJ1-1	TGTGCCAGCAGTTCAAGGGGGGGCACTGAAGCTTTCTTT	CASSSRGGTEAFF
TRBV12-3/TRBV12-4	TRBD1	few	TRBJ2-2	TGTGCCAGCAGTTTCGACAGGGTCATCGGGGAGCTGTTTTTT	CASSFDRVIGELFF
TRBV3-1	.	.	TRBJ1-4	TGTGCCAGCAGCCAAGCCCGGGGCACTAATGAAAAACTGTTTTTT	CASSQARGTNEKLFF
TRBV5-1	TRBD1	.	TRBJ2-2	TGCGCCAGCAGCATCCAGGGGGTTAACACCGGGGAGCTGTTTTTT	CASSIQGVNTGELFF
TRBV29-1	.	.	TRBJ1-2	TGCAGCGTTAGGGACCTTTATGGCTACACCTTC	CSVRDLYGYTF
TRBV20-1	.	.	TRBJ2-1	TGCAGTGCTATCAACCGGGACTGGTCCCACAATGAGCAGTTCTTC	CSAINRDWSHNEQFF
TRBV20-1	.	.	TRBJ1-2	TGCAGTGCTAGAAGCGGACTTCCAGGGAGTATTCCTAACTATGGCTACACCTTC	CSARSGLPGSIPNYGYTF
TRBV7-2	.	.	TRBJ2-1	TGTGCCAGCAGTCCAGACTTGGCGGGCTACAATGAGCAGTTCTTC	CASSPDLAGYNEQFF
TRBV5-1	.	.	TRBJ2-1	TGCGCCAGCAGCTTGGATCAGCGGTCCCACAATGAGCAGTTCTTC	CASSLDQRSHNEQFF
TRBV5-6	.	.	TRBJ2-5	TGTGCCAGCAGGTGGGGCAGCCAAGAGACCCAGTACTTC	CASRWGSQETQYF
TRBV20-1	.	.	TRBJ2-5	TGCAGTGGGAGGTTTCAAGAGACCCAGTACTTC	CSGRFQETQYF
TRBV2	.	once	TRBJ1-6	TGTGCCAGCAGGGGATTGGGGCAGAGTTCACCCCTCCACTTT	CASRGLGQSSPLHF
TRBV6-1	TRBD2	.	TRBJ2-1	TGTGCCAGCAGTGCAACTAGCGGGGGGCCATACAATGAGCAGTTCTTC	CASSATSGGPYNEQFF
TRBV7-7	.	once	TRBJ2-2	TGTGCTAGCAGCTTAAACAGGGACACCGGGGAGCCGTTTTTT	CASSLNRDTGEPFF
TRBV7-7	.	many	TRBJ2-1	TGTGCTAGCAGCTTGCAGGGCAAACACAATGAGCAGTTCTTC	CASSLQGKHNEQFF
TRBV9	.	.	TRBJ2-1	TGTGCCAGCAGCAAAAGAGCACAGCCGAGCTCCTACAATGAGCAGTTCTTC	CASSKRAQPSSYNEQFF